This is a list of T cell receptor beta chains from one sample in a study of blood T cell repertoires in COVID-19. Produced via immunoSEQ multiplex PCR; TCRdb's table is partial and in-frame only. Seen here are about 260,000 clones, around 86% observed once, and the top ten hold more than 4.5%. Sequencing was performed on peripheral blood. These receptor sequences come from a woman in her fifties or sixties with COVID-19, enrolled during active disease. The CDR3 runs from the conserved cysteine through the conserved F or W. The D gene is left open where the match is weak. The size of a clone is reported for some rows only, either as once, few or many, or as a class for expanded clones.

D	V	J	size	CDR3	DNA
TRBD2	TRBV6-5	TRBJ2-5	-	CASSYDASGRGETQYF	TGTGCCAGCAGTTACGACGCTAGCGGGAGGGGAGAGACCCAGTACTTC
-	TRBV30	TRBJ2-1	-	CAWTPPLATFGEQFF	TGTGCCTGGACTCCCCCCCTAGCCACTTTTGGTGAGCAGTTCTTC
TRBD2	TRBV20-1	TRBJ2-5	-	CSALGGKTQYF	TGCAGTGCTTTGGGGGGGAAGACCCAGTACTTC
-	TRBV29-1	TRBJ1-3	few	CSVDGGAGNTIYF	TGCAGCGTTGATGGGGGGGCAGGAAACACCATATATTTT
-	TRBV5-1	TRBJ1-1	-	CASSLLGGLMNTEAFF	TGCGCCAGCAGCTTGCTTGGGGGCCTAATGAACACTGAAGCTTTCTTT
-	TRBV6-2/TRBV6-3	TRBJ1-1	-	CASSYKGGATEAFF	TGTGCCAGCAGTTACAAGGGAGGAGCCACTGAAGCTTTCTTT
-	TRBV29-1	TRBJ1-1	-	CSALPNPIHTEAFF	TGCAGCGCTCTCCCCAACCCTATCCACACTGAAGCTTTCTTT
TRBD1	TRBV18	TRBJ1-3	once	CASSPGTVGNTIYF	TGTGCCAGCTCACCTGGGACAGTTGGAAACACCATATATTTT
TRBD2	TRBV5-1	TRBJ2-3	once	CASSLTGGGGSVADTQYF	TGCGCCAGCAGCCTGACCGGAGGAGGCGGGAGTGTGGCAGATACGCAGTATTTT
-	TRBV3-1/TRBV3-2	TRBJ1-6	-	CASSPLTTSPYSPLHF	TGTGCCAGCAGCCCCCTGACAACAAGCCCCTATTCACCCCTCCACTTT
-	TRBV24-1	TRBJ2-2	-	CATSGLQGSGELFF	TGTGCCACCAGTGGATTACAGGGATCCGGGGAGCTGTTTTTT
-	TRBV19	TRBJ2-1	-	CASSIEAGFRNEQFF	TGTGCCAGTAGTATAGAGGCGGGATTTAGAAATGAGCAGTTCTTC
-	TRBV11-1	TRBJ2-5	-	CASSLEGQGRETQYF	TGTGCCAGCAGCTTAGAGGGTCAGGGGCGGGAGACCCAGTACTTC
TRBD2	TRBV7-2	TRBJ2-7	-	CASSLERSGRMKQYF	TGTGCCAGCAGCTTAGAGAGAAGCGGGAGAATGAAGCAGTACTTC
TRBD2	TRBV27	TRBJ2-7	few	CASSLVGTSSEQYF	TGTGCCAGCAGTTTAGTAGGGACTAGTTCCGAGCAGTACTTC
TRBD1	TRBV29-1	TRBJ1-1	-	CSAGTANTEAFF	TGCAGCGCTGGGACAGCCAACACTGAAGCTTTCTTT
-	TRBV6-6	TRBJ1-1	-	CASVRANTEAFF	TGTGCCAGCGTCCGAGCGAACACTGAAGCTTTCTTT
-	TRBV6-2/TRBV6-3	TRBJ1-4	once	CASSGFQNEKLFF	TGTGCCAGCAGCGGCTTCCAGAATGAAAAACTGTTTTTT
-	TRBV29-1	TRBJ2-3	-	CSAGLSGGRSTDTQYF	TGCAGCGCTGGACTCTCAGGAGGTCGAAGCACAGATACGCAGTATTTT
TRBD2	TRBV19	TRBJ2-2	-	CASKVSAGVGTGELFF	TGTGCCAGTAAGGTTTCAGCGGGAGTGGGCACCGGGGAGCTGTTTTTT
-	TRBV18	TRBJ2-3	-	CASSPPEEGTQYF	TGTGCCAGCTCACCGCCCGAGGAAGGTACGCAGTATTTT
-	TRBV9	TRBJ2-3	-	CASSPRGDTQYF	TGTGCCAGCAGCCCCCGCGGAGATACGCAGTATTTT
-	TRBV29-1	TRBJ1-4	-	CSAAGAREKLFF	TGCAGCGCGGCAGGGGCTCGCGAAAAACTGTTTTTT
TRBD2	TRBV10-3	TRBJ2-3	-	CAISESVAGVGDTQYF	TGTGCCATCAGTGAGTCGGTGGCGGGAGTGGGAGATACGCAGTATTTT
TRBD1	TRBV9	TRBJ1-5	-	CASSVGDRGNQPQHF	TGTGCCAGCAGCGTAGGGGACAGGGGCAATCAGCCCCAGCATTTT
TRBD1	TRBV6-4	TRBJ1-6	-	CASSRDRDGNSPLHF	TGTGCCAGCAGCAGAGACAGGGATGGCAATTCACCCCTCCACTTT
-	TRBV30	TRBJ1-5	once	CAWSRDTNQPQHF	TGTGCCTGGTCCCGGGATACTAATCAGCCCCAGCATTTT
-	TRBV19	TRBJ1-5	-	CASSNPGSNQPQHF	TGTGCCAGTAGTAACCCGGGGAGCAATCAGCCCCAGCATTTT
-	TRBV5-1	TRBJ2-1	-	CASSLEREQFF	TGCGCCAGCAGCTTGGAGCGTGAGCAGTTCTTC
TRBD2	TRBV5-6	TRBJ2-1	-	CASSLYLAGGYNEQFF	TGTGCCAGCAGCTTGTATCTAGCGGGAGGGTACAATGAGCAGTTCTTC
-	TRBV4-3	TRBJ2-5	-	CASSHNIRHRETQYF	TGCGCCAGCAGCCACAACATCCGACACCGGGAGACCCAGTACTTC
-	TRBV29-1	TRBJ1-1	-	CSVEQGGEAFF	TGCAGCGTCGAACAGGGTGGGGAAGCTTTCTTT
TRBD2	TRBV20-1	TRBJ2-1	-	CSGTSGNEQFF	TGCAGTGGGACTAGCGGCAATGAGCAGTTCTTC
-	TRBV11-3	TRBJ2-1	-	CASSLGSRRASYNEQFF	TGTGCCAGCAGCTTAGGGTCCAGGCGGGCCTCCTACAATGAGCAGTTCTTC
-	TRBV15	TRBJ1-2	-	CATSSRRGTPYGYTF	TGTGCCACCAGCTCCAGAAGGGGGACCCCCTATGGCTACACCTTC
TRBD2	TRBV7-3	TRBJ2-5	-	CASSLGLAGVWETQYF	TGTGCCAGCAGCTTAGGGCTAGCGGGAGTATGGGAGACCCAGTACTTC